These 27 T cell receptor beta chains were sequenced from one sample in a study of CD8 T cells in Susac syndrome. RNA was extracted with the RNeasy kit, and a quantity of roughly 0.5 to 1 ug was reverse transcribed using random hexamers. TCRdb re-derived calls from the immunoSEQ multiplex PCR reads in MiXCR, one entry per CDR3 protein. Among 95,000 to 150,000 distinct CDR3 sequences, roughly 95% were seen once, and the ten largest hold less than 0.15%. The sequenced sample consisted of CD4+ T cells from PBMCs. The receptors were sampled from a human donor with Susac syndrome.

The chain is built from TRBV30 and TRBJ1-5; no clear D. The V gene's germline CDR1 is GTSNPN and CDR2 SVGIG (reference sequence). V shed 1 base and J shed 6 bases, with 10 bases lying between them. The CDR3 has 13 amino acids. The CDR3 DNA reads as TGTGCCTGGAGTGGCCAGCTCGGTCAGCCCCAGCATTTT. Amino acid sequence: CAWSGQLGQPQHF.

The rearrangement uses TRBV20-1 and TRBJ1-2; D possibly corresponds to TRBD1 (6 bases). V lost 6 bases and J lost 8, with 19 bases in between. The germline CDR1 and CDR2 sequences are DFQATT and SNEGSKA (reference sequence). The CDR3 has 13 residues. CDR3 sequence reads: CSATTPGAVGYTF. Here the CDR3 DNA reads TGCAGTGCCACAACCCCAGGGGCGGTAGGCTACACCTTC.

This clonotype appeared once. This chain links TRBV30 with TRBJ2-1; 7 nucleotides match TRBD1. Germline CDR1 and CDR2: GTSNPN and SVGIG (reference sequence). V gave up 5 bases and J gave up 5 bases; unmatched junction bases: 6. The CDR3 has 13 residues. DNA of the CDR3: TGTGCCTGGCAGACAGGGTACAACAATGAGCAGTTCTTC. Translating it yields CAWQTGYNNEQFF.

The chain recombines TRBV11-2 with TRBJ2-1; perhaps TRBD1 as D (5 bases). This CDR3 has 16 amino acids. V was pared by 4 bases and J by 2 bases, with 15 bases between. From germline, CDR1 is SGHAT and CDR2 FQNNGV. Here the CDR3 reads CASSSTGTWAYNEQFF. CDR3 in DNA: TGTGCCAGCAGCTCCACAGGCACCTGGGCCTACAATGAGCAGTTCTTC. The full variable domain, rest sourced from reference TRBV11-2 and TRBJ2-1, is EAGVAQSPRYKIIEKRQSVAFWCNPISGHATLYWYQQILGQGPKLLIQFQNNGVVDDSQLPKDRFSAERLKGVDSTLKIQPAKLEDSAVYLCASSSTGTWAYNEQFFGPGTRLTVL.

The rearrangement uses TRBV12-3 or TRBV12-4 and TRBJ1-5; no firm D call. The V gene lost 6 bases and the J gene lost 7 bases, with 19 bases spanning the gap. This CDR3 spans 15 amino acids. This CDR3 reads CASSPRGRAGQPQHF. CDR3 nucleotides: TGTGCCAGCAGCCCTCGCGGCCGGGCCGGGCAGCCCCAGCATTTT.

This chain uses TRBV5-4 with TRBJ2-7; D is uncertain. The V gene lost 4 bases and the J gene lost 2 bases, with 13 bases spanning the gap. The germline CDR1 and CDR2 sequences are SGHNT and YYREEE (reference sequence). CDR3 length: 14 residues. CDR3 amino acids: CASSLARAPYEQYF. The DNA of the CDR3 is TGTGCCAGCAGCCTTGCAAGGGCCCCCTACGAGCAGTACTTC.

The chain joins TRBV11-2 to TRBJ2-7; D gene unclear. The V gene lost 2 bases and the J gene lost 6 bases, with 14 bases spanning the gap. CDR3 length: 14 residues. Germline V gene sequence: CDR1 SGHAT, CDR2 FQNNGV. The CDR3 loop reads CASSLRPITSEQYF. In DNA form, the CDR3 reads TGTGCCAGCAGCTTAAGGCCTATTACCTCCGAGCAGTACTTC.

The rearrangement joins TRBV5-1 to TRBJ2-7, with D perhaps matching TRBD1 or TRBD2 (5 bases each). Germline V gives CDR1 SGHRS, CDR2 YFSETQ. The CDR3 contains 13 residues. V lost 4 bases to trimming and J lost 2 bases, with 10 bases between them. CDR3 region: CASSPRETYEQYF. DNA for the CDR3: TGCGCCAGCAGCCCCAGGGAGACCTACGAGCAGTACTTC.

The chain recombines TRBV5-1 with TRBJ2-2; D not resolved. This CDR3 contains 14 residues. Germline V gene sequence: CDR1 SGHRS, CDR2 YFSETQ. With 4 bases removed from V and 4 bases from J, the gap between germline ends came to 11 bases. The CDR3 bases are TGCGCCAGCAGCGAGGCAAGCGCCACCGGGGAGCTGTTTTTT. Residues: CASSEASATGELFF.

This clonotype was seen a single time. An end of the junction does not agree with germline; a read error may underlie this. The chain joins TRBV6-1 to TRBJ1-1, with 7 bases identical to TRBD1. The CDR3 runs 14 residues. Germline loops: CDR1 MNHNS, CDR2 SASEGT. This CDR3 reads CASREGTANTEAFF. In DNA form, the CDR3 reads TGTGCCAGCAGGGAAGGGACAGCGAACACTGAAGCTTTCTTT.

The gene calls are TRBV5-4 and TRBJ2-5; no clear D. Germline CDR1 is SGHNT and CDR2 is YYREEE (reference sequence). CDR3 length: 13 residues. V lost 3 bases to trimming and J lost 0 bases, with 6 bases between them. In DNA form, the CDR3 reads TGTGCCAGCAGCTCCAAATACCAAGAGACCCAGTACTTC. Translated: CASSSKYQETQYF.

The V gene is TRBV5-1, the J gene TRBJ2-1; 13 bases line up with TRBD2. V lost 4 bases to trimming and J lost 7 bases; unmatched junction nucleotides: 11. The germline gives CDR1 SGHRS, CDR2 YFSETQ. There are 17 residues in the CDR3. CDR3 region: CASSINMGLAGLNEQFF. The CDR3 DNA sequence: TGCGCCAGCAGCATCAACATGGGACTAGCGGGATTGAATGAGCAGTTCTTC.

The J gene is TRBJ2-7, the V gene TRBV19, with a possible D match to TRBD2 (6 bases). CDR1 is LNHDA, CDR2 SQIVND, per germline (reference sequence). V lost 7 bases and J lost 0, with 10 bases in between. CDR3 length: 13 residues. CDR3 DNA sequence: TGTGCCAGTACAGCGGGCAACTCCTACGAGCAGTACTTC. This codes for CASTAGNSYEQYF. Using reference TRBV19 and TRBJ2-7 for the parts outside the CDR3, the full variable domain is DGGITQSPKYLFRKEGQNVTLSCEQNLNHDAMYWYRQDPGQGLRLIYYSQIVNDFQKGDIAEGYSVSREKKESFPLTVTSAQKNPTAFYLCASTAGNSYEQYFGPGTRLTVT.

The chain is built from TRBV18 and TRBJ2-3; D remains ambiguous. Per the germline V gene, CDR1 is KGHSH and CDR2 is LQKENI. V was trimmed by 1 base and J by 2 bases, leaving 7 bases between them. This CDR3 contains 14 residues. CDR3 nucleotide sequence: TGTGCCAGCTCACCACTTAGAACCACAGATACGCAGTATTTT. As protein: CASSPLRTTDTQYF.

CDR3 sequence reads: CSVVPGKNTGELFF. The CDR3 nucleotides are TGCAGCGTTGTCCCCGGAAAGAACACCGGGGAGCTGTTTTTT. The chain has TRBV29-1 and TRBJ2-2; no definite D call. Germline V gene sequence: CDR1 SQVTM, CDR2 ANQGSEA. The CDR3 sequence is 14 residues long. V was shortened by 4 bases and J by 1 base, with 10 bases between the two germline ends.

This chain links TRBV20-1 with TRBJ2-3; 9 bases line up with TRBD2. V gave up 6 bases and J gave up 5 bases; unmatched junction bases: 12. CDR1 and CDR2 (germline): DFQATT, SNEGSKA (reference sequence). The CDR3 spans 15 residues. The CDR3 sequence is CSAGEGLAPRDTQYF. The CDR3 DNA is TGCAGTGCAGGGGAAGGACTAGCGCCGCGAGATACGCAGTATTTT.

This clonotype was seen a few times. The chain is built from TRBV3-1 and TRBJ2-1, with 10 bases aligning to TRBD2. V trimming: 4 bases; J trimming: 7 bases; junction bases outside the gene matches: 7. CDR1 is LGHDT and CDR2 is YNNKEL in the germline V gene (reference sequence). The CDR3 sequence is 15 residues long. The CDR3 region has the DNA TGTGCCAGCAGCCCCCTAGCGGGAGTGGGGAATGAGCAGTTCTTC. Translated: CASSPLAGVGNEQFF.

V usage is TRBV20-1 and J usage is TRBJ1-1; 9 bases are a match to TRBD1. The V segment lost 2 bases and the J segment 5 bases; nucleotides outside the gene matches: 6. The CDR3 extends over 14 amino acids. Germline loops: CDR1 DFQATT, CDR2 SNEGSKA (reference sequence). CDR3 in DNA: TGCAGTGCTAGACCGACAGGGGGACGGACTGAAGCTTTCTTT. Protein sequence: CSARPTGGRTEAFF.

This clonotype has only one observation. V usage is TRBV2 and J usage is TRBJ1-1; D is ambiguous. The length of the CDR3 is 11 residues. Germline CDR1 SNHLY, CDR2 FYNNEI. Trimming cost V 7 bases and J 3 bases, with 6 bases left between them. The CDR3 region is CASTIDTEAFF. In DNA, the CDR3 is TGTGCCAGCACAATCGACACTGAAGCTTTCTTT.

The chain is built from TRBV15 and TRBJ1-1; no reliable D call. CDR3 length: 14 amino acids. V lost 3 bases and J lost 4, with 12 bases in between. CDR1 and CDR2 (germline): LNHNV, YYDKDF (reference sequence). The CDR3, as DNA: TGTGCCACCAGCAGGCGAGAGGAAACCACTGAAGCTTTCTTT. Amino acid sequence: CATSRREETTEAFF.

The rearrangement uses TRBV28 and TRBJ2-7; 7 bases match TRBD1. The CDR3 extends over 15 amino acids. Trimming removed 1 base from V and 6 bases from J; junction bases left unmatched: 9. Looked up from germline, CDR1 is MDHEN and CDR2 is SYDVKM. CDR3 residues: CASSLFNPGQSEQYF. The CDR3 DNA reads TGTGCCAGCAGTTTATTCAACCCGGGACAGAGCGAGCAGTACTTC.

This chain joins TRBV30 and TRBJ2-7; D gene ambiguous. The germline V gene has CDR1 GTSNPN and CDR2 SVGIG (reference sequence). Between the trimmed V and J ends, which lost 5 bases and 2 bases, there was a span of 4 bases. The CDR3 has 10 amino acids. The CDR3 region is CAWGTYEQYF. CDR3 bases: TGTGCCTGGGGGACCTACGAGCAGTACTTC.

The rearrangement links TRBV30 to TRBJ1-2; no reliable D call. Germline V gives CDR1 GTSNPN, CDR2 SVGIG (reference sequence). Trimming took 4 bases from V and 5 from J, leaving 8 bases between them. This CDR3 has 11 amino acids. The CDR3 loop reads CAWIELYGYTF. The CDR3 coding sequence is TGTGCCTGGATTGAGCTATATGGCTACACCTTC.

V and J are TRBV30 and TRBJ2-1, with D hard to call. CDR3 length: 11 residues. V was clipped by 0 bases and J by 9 bases, with 6 bases between them. Per germline, CDR1 GTSNPN and CDR2 SVGIG (reference sequence). CDR3 residues: CAWSVEIEQFF. The CDR3 DNA reads as TGTGCCTGGAGTGTAGAGATTGAGCAGTTCTTC.

The V call is TRBV20-1, the J call TRBJ2-3; tentatively, D is TRBD2 (5 bases). This CDR3 has 16 amino acids. V lost 5 bases, J lost 0 bases, and 18 bases lay in between. Germline V CDR1 and CDR2: DFQATT, SNEGSKA (reference sequence). Here the CDR3 DNA reads TGCAGTGCTGGAGCGGACCTAGTAATTAGCACAGATACGCAGTATTTT. Its translation is CSAGADLVISTDTQYF.

This clonotype came up once. The rearrangement uses TRBV5-4 and TRBJ2-1, with 11 bases identical to TRBD2. Per the germline V gene, CDR1 is SGHNT and CDR2 is YYREEE (reference sequence). Unmatched junction bases numbered 5, after V lost 4 bases and J lost 5 bases. The CDR3 spans 15 residues. The CDR3 loop reads CASSQTSGSHNEQFF. In DNA form, the CDR3 reads TGTGCCAGCAGCCAAACTAGCGGGAGTCACAATGAGCAGTTCTTC.

This clonotype appeared once. This rearrangement joins TRBV20-1 to TRBJ1-1; no clear D. The CDR3 loop spans 12 amino acids. Germline CDR1 is DFQATT and CDR2 is SNEGSKA (reference sequence). V was shortened by 0 bases and J by 5 bases, with 7 bases between the two germline ends. CDR3 nucleotides: TGCAGTGCTAGAGAGTATGGAACTGAAGCTTTCTTT. The encoded protein is CSAREYGTEAFF.